These 31 T cell receptor beta chains were sequenced from one sample in a study of T cells after posttransplantation cyclophosphamide. Control samples came 1 year after myeloablative marrow transplants with methotrexate plus calcineurin inhibitor. Repertoires were generated with immunoSEQ multiplex PCR, while TCRdb's copy carries only in-frame clones and drops some. The table records 15,000 to 20,000 clones, around 86% of them present only once. The sample consisted of PBMCs, taken after an allogeneic stem cell transplant with a calcineurin inhibitor and methotrexate. These TCRs come from a male patient between 45 and 59 years old who received an allogeneic stem cell transplant from an unrelated donor, was CMV-positive, and had chronic GVHD only. Some T cells may be graft donor cells.

The chain couples TRBV27 to TRBJ1-2, with unresolved D. The CDR3 runs 13 residues. The V gene lost 3 bases and the J gene lost 5 bases, with 10 bases spanning the gap. The germline gives CDR1 MNHEY, CDR2 SMNVEV (reference sequence). CDR3 loop: CASSFLGGYGYTF. The CDR3 DNA is TGTGCCAGCAGTTTCCTCGGCGGTTATGGCTACACCTTC.

The DNA for the CDR3 is TGTGCCAGCAGCCCCTGGACAGGGCCCGTGAACACTGAAGCTTTCTTT. Protein: CASSPWTGPVNTEAFF. The J gene is TRBJ1-1, the V gene TRBV9; 8 bases match TRBD1. The CDR3 sequence is 16 residues long. Unmatched junction bases numbered 8, after V lost 4 bases and J lost 0 bases. Germline V gene sequence: CDR1 SGDLS, CDR2 YYNGEE.

V is TRBV7-9 and J is TRBJ2-5; 13 bases fit TRBD2. This CDR3 has 15 amino acids. J was trimmed by 5 bases and V by 6 bases; bases with no gene match: 6. CDR1 is SEHNR and CDR2 is FQNEAQ in the germline V gene (reference sequence). CDR3 sequence: CASSLWTSGSETQYF. DNA for the CDR3: TGTGCCAGCAGTCTATGGACTAGCGGGAGTGAGACCCAGTACTTC.

The genes are TRBV11-3 and TRBJ2-4; D remains unclear. This CDR3 has 15 amino acids. The germline V gene encodes CDR1 SGHNT and CDR2 YENEEA. Trimming took 5 bases from V and 0 from J, leaving 11 bases between them. CDR3 DNA sequence: TGTGCCAGCAGCCCCTCAGCGATAGCCAAAAACATTCAGTACTTC. Translated, it gives CASSPSAIAKNIQYF.

This clone appeared once. The chain recombines TRBV28 with TRBJ2-7; 12 bases are shared with TRBD1. Germline-derived CDR1 and CDR2 are MDHEN and SYDVKM. CDR3 length equals 15 residues. Losses at the gene ends were 6 bases for V and 4 bases for J; bases not matched to a gene: 7. CDR3 DNA: TGTGCCAGCAGGGGGGACAGGGGGCGATGGTACGAGCAGTACTTC. Translation: CASRGDRGRWYEQYF.

The chain combines TRBV28 with TRBJ1-6; tentatively, D is TRBD1 (5 bases). V shed 4 bases and J shed 12 bases, with 10 bases lying between them. The CDR3 runs 12 residues. In germline, CDR1 is MDHEN, CDR2 SYDVKM. DNA for the CDR3: TGTGCCAGCAGTTCAATGGGGGGACCCCTCCACTTT. It specifies CASSSMGGPLHF.

As for this clone: The junction departs from germline at one end; a sequencing error may be responsible. V and J are TRBV19 and TRBJ2-1; a possible D gene is TRBD1 (6 bases). Germline V gene sequence: CDR1 LNHDA, CDR2 SQIVND (reference sequence). CDR3 length: 11 amino acids. The CDR3 coding sequence is TGTGCCAGTAGTATTGACACAGGGCAGCTCTTC. Its translation: CASSIDTGQLF.

The chain joins TRBV9 to TRBJ1-1; 8 nucleotides match TRBD1. CDR1 is SGDLS, CDR2 YYNGEE, per germline. The V gene end was trimmed by 4 bases and the J gene end by 3 bases; junction bases not matched to a gene: 5. The CDR3 length is 14 residues. The CDR3 DNA reads TGTGCCAGCAGCTCCCCAGGGGGCTACACTGAAGCTTTCTTT. This sequence encodes CASSSPGGYTEAFF.

This chain joins TRBV7-3 and TRBJ2-1; no clear D gene. Germline V lookup: CDR1 SGHTA, CDR2 FQGTGA. V lost 6 bases, J lost 4 bases, and 13 bases lay in between. The CDR3 has 14 residues. The chain's CDR3 is CASRRGPQYNEQFF. DNA for the CDR3: TGTGCCAGCAGGCGAGGCCCACAATACAATGAGCAGTTCTTC.

The chain uses TRBV6-5 and TRBJ1-2, with D possibly being TRBD1 (5 bases). Germline CDR1 is MNHEY and CDR2 is SVGAGI. V shed 4 bases and J shed 7 bases, with 22 bases lying between them. This CDR3 is built from 16 residues. The CDR3 DNA reads as TGTGCCAGCAGTTCCCTAAACAGGTTTATGACGGCTGGCTACACCTTC. It specifies CASSSLNRFMTAGYTF.

V usage is TRBV5-5 and J usage is TRBJ2-5; 7 bases line up with TRBD2. The germline V gene encodes CDR1 SGHKS and CDR2 YYEKEE (reference sequence). With 4 bases clipped from V and 1 base from J, the junction kept 13 bases outside the gene matches. The CDR3 is made up of 17 amino acids. The CDR3 DNA sequence: TGTGCCAGCAGCCCTATTCTAGCGGCCCCCTCCCAAGAGACCCAGTACTTC. Residues: CASSPILAAPSQETQYF.

V usage is TRBV5-6 and J usage is TRBJ2-3, with 7 bases aligning to TRBD2. Per the germline V gene, CDR1 is SGHDT and CDR2 is YYEEEE. This CDR3 comprises 13 residues. The junction had 2 bases not matched to a gene; V was cut back by 3 bases and J by 4 bases. The CDR3 coding sequence is TGTGCCAGCAGCTGGGGGGGAGCAGATACGCAGTATTTT. As protein: CASSWGGADTQYF.

The rearrangement uses TRBV7-9 and TRBJ2-7, with TRBD1 matching over 7 bases. In germline, CDR1 is SEHNR, CDR2 FQNEAQ (reference sequence). The CDR3 totals 13 residues. After removal of 3 bases from V and 3 bases from J, the junction contained 2 bases not matched to a gene. The CDR3: CASSLDRLYEQYF. Here the CDR3 DNA reads TGTGCCAGCAGCTTGGACAGGCTCTACGAGCAGTACTTC.

The chain recombines TRBV4-1 with TRBJ2-3; TRBD2 matches 7 bases. J was trimmed by 2 bases and V by 1 base; bases with no gene match: 6. Germline V gene lookup returns CDR1 MGHRA and CDR2 YSYEKL. This CDR3 has 16 amino acids. CDR3 nucleotide sequence: TGCGCCAGCAGCCAAGGCCCAGCGGGAAACACAGATACGCAGTATTTT. Translated: CASSQGPAGNTDTQYF.

The chain recombines TRBV27 with TRBJ2-3, with D possibly being TRBD2 (6 bases). CDR3 length: 15 amino acids. Deletions cut 6 bases from V and 0 bases from J, with 13 bases between. Germline V gene sequence: CDR1 MNHEY, CDR2 SMNVEV (reference sequence). CDR3 DNA sequence: TGTGCCAGCAGAGGAGGGCCGTCTAGCACAGATACGCAGTATTTT. This codes for CASRGGPSSTDTQYF.

This clone was detected only once. J is TRBJ2-2 and V is TRBV18; D is perhaps TRBD2 (6 bases). The CDR3 is 13 residues long. V was trimmed by 4 bases and J by 3 bases, leaving 6 bases between them. CDR1 is KGHSH, CDR2 LQKENI, per germline. CDR3 protein: CASSRRDTGELFF. The CDR3 DNA is TGTGCCAGCTCACGGAGGGACACCGGGGAGCTGTTTTTT.

The chain has TRBV2 and TRBJ2-2, with 10 nucleotides matching TRBD1. V lost 8 bases and J lost 3; bases outside the gene matches: 6. The CDR3 contains 15 residues. Looked up from germline, CDR1 is SNHLY and CDR2 is FYNNEI. CDR3 DNA: TGTGCCAGCCTGGGACAGGGGATGGACACCGGGGAGCTGTTTTTT. Its protein product is CASLGQGMDTGELFF.

By share, this clone ranks as medium-sized (0.01 to 0.1%). The gene calls are TRBV2 and TRBJ2-3; TRBD1 might be the D (6 bases). Deletions cut 6 bases from V and 2 bases from J, with 9 bases between. CDR3 length: 13 residues. Looked up from germline, CDR1 is SNHLY and CDR2 is FYNNEI. The CDR3 reads CASRGDNTDTQYF. For the CDR3, the DNA is TGTGCCAGCAGGGGGGACAACACAGATACGCAGTATTTT.

On this clone: The junction shows a germline mismatch at one end, possibly a read error. V usage is TRBV9 and J usage is TRBJ2-1, with a tentative D call TRBD2 (6 bases). The CDR3 spans 15 residues. Germline values: CDR1 SGDLS, CDR2 YYNGEE. The CDR3 DNA reads TGTGCCAGCAGCGTATATACTAGCTCCCACAATGAGCAGTTCTTC. Its protein product is CASSVYTSSHNEQFF.

The chain joins TRBV2 to TRBJ1-2; perhaps TRBD1 as D (6 bases). Trimming stripped 6 bases from V and 2 bases from J, with 10 bases between. The CDR3 has 13 residues. The germline V gene has CDR1 SNHLY and CDR2 FYNNEI. Written as DNA, the CDR3 is TGTGCCAGCAGACGGACAGAGAACTATGGCTACACCTTC. It encodes CASRRTENYGYTF. The full variable domain, its missing parts supplied by reference TRBV2 and TRBJ1-2, is EPEVTQTPSHQVTQMGQEVILRCVPISNHLYFYWYRQILGQKVEFLVSFYNNEISEKSEIFDDQFSVERPDGSNFTLKIRSTKLEDSAMYFCASRRTENYGYTFGSGTRLTVV.

The chain combines TRBV28 with TRBJ2-2, with 9 bases matching TRBD1. CDR3 size: 15 residues. The germline V gene has CDR1 MDHEN and CDR2 SYDVKM. J lost 7 bases, V lost 4 bases, and 7 bases had no gene match. The DNA of the CDR3 is TGTGCCAGCAGTTCCGGGACAGGGTTTAGCGGGGAGCTGTTTTTT. Its protein is CASSSGTGFSGELFF.

CDR3 sequence (DNA): TGTGCCAGCAGCCCGAACGGGGAGTTCCACGAGCAGTACTTC. This encodes CASSPNGEFHEQYF. The rearrangement uses TRBV7-3 and TRBJ2-7; D possibly corresponds to TRBD2 (5 bases). Trimming stripped 5 bases from V and 5 bases from J, with 16 bases between. This CDR3 has 14 amino acids. Germline lookup yields CDR1 SGHTA and CDR2 FQGTGA.

V gene TRBV28 combines with J gene TRBJ2-7, with 9 bases lining up with TRBD2. The CDR3 covers 15 residues. Germline V CDR1 and CDR2: MDHEN, SYDVKM. The trim removed 2 bases at V and 5 bases at J, leaving 7 bases unmatched. CDR3 sequence reads: CASSLGSGSAHEQYF. CDR3 DNA sequence: TGTGCCAGCAGTTTAGGTAGCGGGAGTGCCCACGAGCAGTACTTC.

V gene TRBV11-2 combines with J gene TRBJ2-5; tentative D call: TRBD1 (6 bases). The J call may be incorrect, as the DNA end agrees better with TRBJ2-7. This CDR3 comprises 16 residues. Germline V lookup: CDR1 SGHAT, CDR2 FQNNGV. The CDR3 region has the DNA TGTGCCAGCAGCTCACACCCGACAGGTGATTCCTACGAGCAGTACTTC. Residues: CASSSHPTGDSYEQYF.

The sample holds one count of this clone. This sequence joins TRBV27 and TRBJ1-6; D is uncertain. The CDR3 runs to 16 residues. Germline assignment: CDR1 MNHEY and CDR2 SMNVEV (reference sequence). The V and J ends lost 2 bases and 8 bases respectively, with 16 bases between them. The CDR3 DNA follows: TGTGCCAGCAGTTTAAGACGAACACCTCAGGATTCACCCCTCCACTTT. It codes for CASSLRRTPQDSPLHF.

The chain employs TRBV11-2 and TRBJ1-1; D is unclear. Germline V gene lookup returns CDR1 SGHAT and CDR2 FQNNGV. The CDR3 is 13 amino acids. V lost 0 bases to trimming and J lost 11 bases, with 13 bases between them. CDR3 region: CASSLDRGSTAFF. In nucleotides, the CDR3 is TGTGCCAGCAGCTTAGATCGGGGTTCGACGGCTTTCTTT.

This clone appeared a single time. The rearrangement joins TRBV14 to TRBJ2-1; 7 bases agree with TRBD1. V dropped 6 bases and J dropped 3; count of bases not matched to a gene: 8. The CDR3 spans 15 residues. Looked up from germline, CDR1 is SGHDN and CDR2 is FVKESK. Here the CDR3 reads CASRQSGQNYNEQFF. The CDR3 DNA follows: TGTGCCAGCAGGCAATCGGGACAGAACTACAATGAGCAGTTCTTC.

This clone has more than one count but fewer than ten. The V and J genes are TRBV28 and TRBJ1-1; 8 bases are shared with TRBD1. The CDR3 consists of 16 residues. Germline values: CDR1 MDHEN, CDR2 SYDVKM. V gave up 4 bases and J gave up 0 bases; unmatched junction bases: 7. CDR3 sequence reads: CASSSRQGRMNTEAFF. The DNA for the CDR3 is TGTGCCAGCAGTTCCCGACAGGGGAGGATGAACACTGAAGCTTTCTTT.

This chain uses TRBV28 with TRBJ1-5; D possibly corresponds to TRBD1 (6 bases). Trimming stripped 7 bases from V and 8 bases from J, with 18 bases between. From germline, CDR1 is MDHEN and CDR2 SYDVKM. The length of the CDR3 is 14 residues. CDR3 loop: CASKGGREWEPQHF. The CDR3 DNA reads TGTGCCAGCAAGGGGGGGCGGGAGTGGGAGCCCCAGCATTTT.

The chain links TRBV7-2 to TRBJ2-7; possibly TRBD1 for D (5 bases). Trimming shortened V by 1 base and J by 4 bases, and 11 bases separated the two germline ends. The CDR3 is made up of 14 amino acids. Germline CDR1 reads SGHTA; CDR2 reads FQGNSA. The CDR3 loop is CASSLDWGLYEQYF. The CDR3 nucleotides read TGTGCCAGCAGCTTAGATTGGGGCCTTTACGAGCAGTACTTC. The complete variable domain, with remaining parts taken from reference TRBV7-2 and TRBJ2-7, reads GAGVSQSPSNKVTEKGKDVELRCDPISGHTALYWYRQSLGQGLEFLIYFQGNSAPDKSGLPSDRFSAERTGGSVSTLTIQRTQQEDSAVYLCASSLDWGLYEQYFGPGTRLTVT.

The chain uses TRBV7-3 and TRBJ2-2; D ambiguous. Looked up from germline, CDR1 is SGHTA and CDR2 is FQGTGA. The CDR3 sequence is 14 residues long. V was clipped by 5 bases and J by 5 bases, with 12 bases between them. The CDR3 is CASSLQEGTGELFF. CDR3 sequence (DNA): TGTGCCAGCAGCCTTCAGGAAGGTACCGGGGAGCTGTTTTTT. Combining the CDR3 with reference TRBV7-3 and TRBJ2-2 gives the whole variable domain GAGVSQTPSNKVTEKGKYVELRCDPISGHTALYWYRQSLGQGPEFLIYFQGTGAADDSGLPNDRFFAVRPEGSVSTLKIQRTERGDSAVYLCASSLQEGTGELFFGEGSRLTVL.